These 11 T cell receptor beta chains came from one sample sequenced in a study of blood T cells in healthy people across ages. Primed by a sample-barcoded 5' primer and a J-beta primer mix, a second PCR proceeded for 7 to 11 cycles. TCRdb recomputed calls from the 5' RACE reads with MiXCR, one row per CDR3 protein. The data contain about 1 million distinct CDR3 sequences, less than 50% of them seen just once; the ten biggest clones take up 18%. Material for sequencing was blood. The source is a woman aged 55-70 years in good health.

The rearrangement uses TRBV6-1 and TRBJ2-7; 9 positions agree with TRBD2. V lost 3 bases, J lost 2 bases, and 8 bases stayed unmatched. Per germline, CDR1 MNHNS and CDR2 SASEGT. The CDR3 sequence is 16 residues long. CDR3 amino acids: CASSDLRGRAPYEQYF. The CDR3 bases are TGTGCCAGCAGTGACCTTCGCGGGAGGGCCCCCTACGAGCAGTACTTC.

For the CDR3, the DNA is TGTGCCAGCTTGTGCTGGGCAGGGACATTCACAGATACGCAGTATTTT. This encodes CASLCWAGTFTDTQYF. The chain joins TRBV6-4 to TRBJ2-3; perhaps TRBD1 as D (6 bases). The CDR3 sequence is 16 residues long. The germline V gene has CDR1 MRHNA and CDR2 SNTAGT. V gave up 8 bases and J gave up 2 bases, with 20 bases separating them.

The chain is built from TRBV27 and TRBJ2-3; perhaps TRBD2 as D (6 bases). V was clipped by 2 bases and J by 1 base, with 10 bases between them. This CDR3 contains 15 residues. Germline loops: CDR1 MNHEY, CDR2 SMNVEV (reference sequence). CDR3 region: CASSLAGRGTDTQYF. In nucleotides, the CDR3 is TGTGCCAGCAGTTTAGCGGGGAGAGGCACAGATACGCAGTATTTT.

V gene TRBV5-1 combines with J gene TRBJ2-1, with TRBD2 as a possible D gene (5 bases). The germline CDR1 and CDR2 sequences are SGHRS and YFSETQ. With 3 bases removed from V and 11 bases from J, the gap between germline ends came to 12 bases. CDR3 length: 12 amino acids. The CDR3 spells CASSSTAGKQFF. CDR3 coding DNA: TGCGCCAGCAGCTCGACGGCGGGTAAGCAGTTCTTC. Full variable domain (rest looked up from reference TRBV5-1 and TRBJ2-1): KAGVTQTPRYLIKTRGQQVTLSCSPISGHRSVSWYQQTPGQGLQFLFEYFSETQRNKGNFPGRFSGRQFSNSRSEMNVSTLELGDSALYLCASSSTAGKQFFGPGTRLTVL.

This chain links TRBV29-1 with TRBJ2-7; D call uncertain. Trimming pared 6 bases from V and 2 bases from J, leaving 14 bases between. CDR1 and CDR2 (germline): SQVTM, ANQGSEA. The CDR3 runs to 13 residues. CDR3 nucleotides: TGCAGCGTGCTTCCCGAATCCACCTACGAGCAGTACTTC. As protein: CSVLPESTYEQYF.

A word on this clonotype: A junction end diverges from the germline sequence, so it may reflect a read error. V is TRBV24-1 and J is TRBJ2-7; D gene unclear. This CDR3 is built from 12 residues. The germline gives CDR1 KGHDR, CDR2 SFDVKD. The CDR3 DNA follows: TGTGCCACCAGGGATTTCTCCGGAGAGCAGTACTTC. It specifies CATRDFSGEQYF.

This clonotype was picked up one time. V usage is TRBV9 and J usage is TRBJ1-1; D is ambiguous. Per the germline V gene, CDR1 is SGDLS and CDR2 is YYNGEE. The CDR3 contains 14 residues. Trimming removed 0 bases at V and 2 bases at J, with 8 bases between. CDR3 coding DNA: TGTGCCAGCAGCGTAGTTGACCTCAACACTGAAGCTTTCTTT. Translating it yields CASSVVDLNTEAFF.

This clonotype was detected only a few times. The chain carries TRBV4-1 and TRBJ2-7, with TRBD2 matching over 10 bases. This CDR3 has 16 residues. J gave up 2 bases and V 5 bases, and 9 bases lay outside the gene matches. Per germline, CDR1 MGHRA and CDR2 YSYEKL. Written as DNA, the CDR3 is TGCGCCAGCAGCGGGCTAGCGGGAGAATCCCCCTACGAGCAGTACTTC. It yields the protein CASSGLAGESPYEQYF.

This chain joins TRBV20-1 and TRBJ2-1, with D possibly being TRBD1 (6 bases). In germline, CDR1 is DFQATT, CDR2 SNEGSKA (reference sequence). CDR3 length: 14 residues. With 3 bases removed from V and 8 bases from J, the gap between germline ends came to 17 bases. The CDR3 nucleotides read TGCAGTGCTAGTTCTGGACAGACATATTATGAGCAGTTCTTC. This sequence encodes CSASSGQTYYEQFF.

The V call is TRBV27, the J call TRBJ2-1; a possible D gene is TRBD2 (6 bases). Germline V gene data show CDR1 as MNHEY and CDR2 as SMNVEV (reference sequence). CDR3 length equals 19 residues. V lost 6 bases to trimming and J lost 4 bases, with 28 bases between them. The CDR3 DNA follows: TGTGCCAGCAGAACCCGCCCAGGTGAGGTGCGGGAAAGATACAATGAGCAGTTCTTC. This codes for CASRTRPGEVRERYNEQFF.

This clonotype was seen a few times. The rearrangement links TRBV5-6 to TRBJ2-3; no clear D. Trimming took off 2 bases at V and 6 bases at J, with 10 bases between the two ends. This CDR3 is built from 13 residues. CDR1 SGHDT and CDR2 YYEEEE come from the germline V gene. The CDR3 coding sequence is TGTGCCAGCAGCTTAATTTCTCCGGATACGCAGTATTTT. Translating gives CASSLISPDTQYF.